Listed below are T cell receptor beta chains from one sample, sequenced in a study of shared clonotypes between healthy human individuals. Assay used: immunoSEQ multiplex PCR; TCRdb lists only in-frame clones, some missing. The sample shows some 630,000 clones, about two thirds of them seen only once. Material for sequencing was memory CD4+ T cells sorted from blood. All receptors derive from a woman aged 25 to 39 in good health. Each CDR3 is given with its conserved first and last residue. D genes are given only for firm matches.

j_call | d_call | v_call | cdr3_aa | cdr3_nt
TRBJ2-7 | . | TRBV28 | CASSLSFTYEQYF | TGTGCCAGCAGTTTATCGTTTACCTACGAGCAGTACTTC
TRBJ2-1 | . | TRBV28 | CASTPGYNEQFF | TGTGCCAGCACCCCGGGGTACAATGAGCAGTTCTTC
TRBJ1-5 | TRBD1 | TRBV30 | CAWSVGQGDRQPQHF | TGTGCCTGGAGTGTGGGGCAGGGGGATCGGCAGCCCCAGCATTTT
TRBJ2-1 | . | TRBV5-1 | CASSFTMAANEQFF | TGCGCCAGCAGCTTTACGATGGCAGCCAATGAGCAGTTCTTC
TRBJ1-5 | . | TRBV28 | CASSPGQLSNQPQHF | TGTGCCAGCAGTCCGGGACAACTTAGCAATCAGCCCCAGCATTTT
TRBJ1-2 | . | TRBV11-2 | CASSLDSWGGYTF | TGTGCCAGCAGCTTAGATTCGTGGGGTGGCTACACCTTC
TRBJ2-3 | . | TRBV18 | CASSRRGDTQYF | TGTGCCAGCTCACGGAGGGGAGATACGCAGTATTTT
TRBJ2-7 | . | TRBV28 | CASSLDPRYEQYF | TGTGCCAGCAGTTTGGATCCGCGCTACGAGCAGTACTTC
TRBJ1-2 | TRBD1 | TRBV5-1 | CASSSATGTGIDTF | TGCGCCAGCAGCTCAGCCACCGGGACAGGGATAGACACCTTC
TRBJ2-1 | TRBD1 | TRBV5-1 | CASARDSSSYNEQFF | TGCGCCAGCGCTCGGGACAGTAGCTCCTACAATGAGCAGTTCTTC
TRBJ2-7 | . | TRBV7-8 | CASSLLSGTTIDEQYF | TGTGCCAGCAGCTTGTTATCCGGGACCACAATCGACGAGCAGTACTTC